The rows below give T cell receptor beta chains drawn from one sample of a study of blood T cell repertoires in COVID-19. The repertoire was sequenced with immunoSEQ multiplex PCR; TCRdb's copy has only in-frame clones and lacks some. The sample has 150,000 to 200,000 clones, 84% seen once. Sample: peripheral blood. These receptors were obtained from a human donor in a cohort sampled during active COVID-19. Both conserved end residues are part of each CDR3. The order of the fields is J gene, D gene, clone size, V gene, CDR3 protein, CDR3 DNA. The D gene is left open where the match is weak. Size is omitted from some rows. Given values are once, few, many or a class for expanded clones.

J: TRBJ1-1
D: TRBD1
size: NA
V: TRBV7-8
CDR3: CASSFRQGRPMNTEAFF
DNA: TGTGCCAGCAGCTTCCGACAGGGGCGCCCCATGAACACTGAAGCTTTCTTT

J: TRBJ2-5
D: TRBD2
size: NA
V: TRBV5-1
CDR3: CASSFRGEETQYF
DNA: TGCGCCAGCAGCTTCCGGGGGGAAGAGACCCAGTACTTC

J: TRBJ1-4
D: NA
size: NA
V: TRBV19
CDR3: CASMSQGQEKLFF
DNA: TGTGCCAGTATGAGTCAGGGGCAGGAAAAACTGTTTTTT

J: TRBJ2-5
D: NA
size: once
V: TRBV7-9
CDR3: CASSSTAQETQYF
DNA: TGTGCCAGCAGCTCGACAGCTCAAGAGACCCAGTACTTC

J: TRBJ1-1
D: TRBD1
size: few
V: TRBV5-1
CDR3: CASSLGQGPNTEAFF
DNA: TGCGCCAGCAGCTTGGGACAGGGGCCGAACACTGAAGCTTTCTTT

J: TRBJ2-7
D: TRBD2
size: NA
V: TRBV3-1/TRBV3-2
CDR3: CASSHSGVTYEQYF
DNA: TGTGCCAGCAGCCATAGCGGGGTTACATACGAGCAGTACTTC

J: TRBJ2-1
D: TRBD1
size: NA
V: TRBV28
CDR3: CASSLDRVIVHEQFF
DNA: TGTGCCAGCAGCTTGGACAGGGTCATAGTCCATGAGCAGTTCTTC

J: TRBJ2-5
D: NA
size: few
V: TRBV2
CDR3: CASSEAGGSGTQYF
DNA: TGTGCCAGCAGTGAAGCGGGGGGTTCCGGGACCCAGTACTTC

J: TRBJ2-7
D: NA
size: NA
V: TRBV6-6
CDR3: CASSASGTYEQYF
DNA: TGTGCCAGCAGTGCCTCAGGAACCTACGAGCAGTACTTC

J: TRBJ1-2
D: NA
size: NA
V: TRBV11-2
CDR3: CASSPLRQFYGYTF
DNA: TGTGCCAGCAGCCCCCTGAGGCAGTTCTATGGCTACACCTTC

J: TRBJ2-1
D: NA
size: NA
V: TRBV19
CDR3: CASTKTDYNEQFF
DNA: TGTGCCAGTACGAAGACAGATTACAATGAGCAGTTCTTC